Listed below are T cell receptor beta chains from one sample, sequenced in a study of beta chain features in type 1 diabetes. The table came from immunoSEQ multiplex PCR; TCRdb's copy has only in-frame clones and leaves some out. The sample shows approximately 150,000 clones, around 9.3% of them seen only once. The sequencing sample was made of naive CD4+ T cells from blood. These receptors were taken from a man between 18 and 35 years old in good health. Both conserved end residues are part of each CDR3. D genes are given only for firm matches. Clone size is given for some rows only: seen once, a few or many times, or a class if the clone is expanded.

CASSGATEAFF TGTGCCAGCAGCGGGGCGACTGAAGCTTTCTTT TRBV14 . TRBJ1-1 many
CASSLGWAGNDYEQYF TGTGCCAGCAGCTTGGGTTGGGCAGGGAATGACTACGAGCAGTACTTC TRBV5-8 . TRBJ2-7 .
CSVARTPSTDTQYF TGCAGCGTTGCCCGGACACCGAGCACAGATACGCAGTATTTT TRBV29-1 . TRBJ2-3 few
CAISQSGQLNSPLHF TGTGCCATCAGTCAAAGCGGACAGCTGAATTCACCCCTCCACTTT TRBV10-3 . TRBJ1-6 few
CAWSKGEGWPLNEKLFF TGTGCCTGGAGCAAGGGCGAGGGATGGCCTCTTAATGAAAAACTGTTTTTT TRBV30 . TRBJ1-4 few
CASTQDCPQHKNIQYF TGCGCCAGCACCCAAGATTGTCCACAGCACAAAAACATTCAGTACTTC TRBV4-3 . TRBJ2-4 .
CASSPTRSQETQYF TGTGCCAGTAGTCCGACTAGATCCCAAGAGACCCAGTACTTC TRBV19 . TRBJ2-5 few
CASSYQGNSGANVLTF TGTGCCAGCAGCTACCAGGGAAATTCTGGGGCCAACGTCCTGACTTTC TRBV7-3 . TRBJ2-6 few
CASSRDRGPQETQYF TGTGCCAGCAGCCGGGACAGGGGACCACAAGAGACCCAGTACTTC TRBV7-7 TRBD1 TRBJ2-5 .
CASSASPTSGGGTDTQYF TGTGCCAGCAGCGCCAGCCCGACTAGCGGGGGGGGTACAGATACGCAGTATTTT TRBV9 TRBD2 TRBJ2-3 .
CASSQDERANSPLHF TGTGCCAGCAGCCAAGACGAGAGAGCAAATTCACCCCTCCACTTT TRBV4-2 . TRBJ1-6 few
CASSLMIAGVQETQYF TGCGCCAGCAGCTTGATGATAGCGGGGGTTCAAGAGACCCAGTACTTC TRBV5-1 TRBD2 TRBJ2-5 few
CASSLATGFPEQFF TGTGCCAGCAGCTTAGCCACAGGGTTTCCTGAGCAGTTCTTC TRBV7-9 . TRBJ2-1 .
CASSLPQGSGANVLTF TGTGCCAGCAGCTTACCCCAGGGGTCTGGGGCCAACGTCCTGACTTTC TRBV7-2 . TRBJ2-6 .
CASSPAISGGTQYF TGCGCCAGCAGCCCCGCAATTTCGGGAGGGACCCAGTACTTC TRBV5-1 TRBD2 TRBJ2-5 .
CASSLGAGGTDTQYF TGTGCCAGCAGCTTAGGGGCGGGGGGCACAGATACGCAGTATTTT TRBV7-6 TRBD2 TRBJ2-3 few
CAISESRTGTYEQYF TGTGCCATCAGTGAGTCACGGACAGGGACCTACGAGCAGTACTTC TRBV10-3 TRBD1 TRBJ2-7 few
CASSKTGPGTGELFF TGTGCCAGCAGCAAGACAGGGCCTGGAACCGGGGAGCTGTTTTTT TRBV5-4 TRBD1 TRBJ2-2 few
CASSPRSAGAQETQYF TGTGCCAGCAGCCCTCGGTCCGCGGGGGCGCAAGAGACCCAGTACTTC TRBV7-9 . TRBJ2-5 few
CASSRARGEQFF TGTGCCAGCAGCCGGGCGCGGGGTGAGCAGTTCTTC TRBV9 . TRBJ2-1 few
CAWSEDRVYGYTF TGTGCCTGGAGCGAGGACAGGGTCTATGGCTACACCTTC TRBV30 TRBD1 TRBJ1-2 many
CASSYRGQGANTIYF TGTGCCAGCAGTTACCGGGGACAGGGAGCAAACACCATATATTTT TRBV6-5 TRBD1 TRBJ1-3 few
CASSLPGGLDNEQFF TGTGCCAGCAGCCTCCCGGGGGGCCTCGACAATGAGCAGTTCTTC TRBV11-2 . TRBJ2-1 .
CASSTGKRTSTDTQYF TGTGCCAGCAGCACTGGAAAGCGAACTAGCACAGATACGCAGTATTTT TRBV4-2 . TRBJ2-3 .
CASSADRATEAFF TGTGCCAGCAGTGCGGACAGGGCGACTGAAGCTTTCTTT TRBV27 TRBD1 TRBJ1-1 .
CASSLDGGGPVEQYF TGCGCCAGCAGCTTGGATGGGGGGGGGCCGGTCGAGCAGTACTTC TRBV5-1 . TRBJ2-7 .
CASSQTGKADTQYF TGTGCCAGCAGCCAAACCGGGAAGGCGGATACGCAGTATTTT TRBV7-2 . TRBJ2-3 few
CASRVPQGGQETQYF TGTGCCAGCCGCGTCCCACAGGGGGGTCAAGAGACCCAGTACTTC TRBV28 TRBD1 TRBJ2-5 few
CATFSWTSGHNEQFF TGTGCCACCTTCTCCTGGACTAGCGGCCACAATGAGCAGTTCTTC TRBV19 TRBD2 TRBJ2-1 few
CASRDRGTGETQYF TGTGCCAGCAGGGACAGGGGAACGGGAGAGACCCAGTACTTC TRBV28 TRBD1 TRBJ2-5 .
CASSLGENYGYTF TGTGCCAGCAGCTTAGGTGAGAACTATGGCTACACCTTC TRBV7-9 . TRBJ1-2 .
CASSSGLAGDNEQFF TGCGCCAGCAGTTCAGGACTAGCGGGGGACAATGAGCAGTTCTTC TRBV10-1 TRBD2 TRBJ2-1 .
CASSFSFGETQYF TGTGCCAGCAGCTTTAGCTTCGGGGAGACCCAGTACTTC TRBV7-2 . TRBJ2-5 .
CASSFPGQGANQPQHF TGTGCCAGCAGTTTCCCCGGCCAGGGGGCAAATCAGCCCCAGCATTTT TRBV28 TRBD1 TRBJ1-5 .
CASISGRTYEQYF TGTGCCAGCATCAGCGGCAGAACCTACGAGCAGTACTTC TRBV6-5 . TRBJ2-7 .
CASSPLAGGYNEQFF TGCGCCAGCAGTCCTTTAGCGGGGGGGTACAATGAGCAGTTCTTC TRBV5-1 TRBD2 TRBJ2-1 .
CASRLNRGQTYTDTQYF TGTGCCAGCCGCCTAAACAGGGGACAGACTTACACAGATACGCAGTATTTT TRBV5-6 TRBD1 TRBJ2-3 few
CASSLQGLSGANVLTF TGTGCCAGTAGCCTACAGGGTCTCTCTGGGGCCAACGTCCTGACTTTC TRBV19 . TRBJ2-6 few
CSVVGQANEKLFF TGCAGCGTTGTGGGTCAGGCAAATGAAAAACTGTTTTTT TRBV29-1 . TRBJ1-4 .
CASSRTEGNNEKLFF TGTGCCAGCTCACGGACGGAGGGGAACAATGAAAAACTGTTTTTT TRBV18 . TRBJ1-4 few
CASSHVRAGDLTDTQYF TGCGCCAGCAGTCACGTGAGGGCAGGGGACCTCACAGATACGCAGTATTTT TRBV23-1 . TRBJ2-3 many
CASSVALQPNEQFF TGTGCCAGCAGCGTAGCTCTACAGCCCAATGAGCAGTTCTTC TRBV9 . TRBJ2-1 few